These 22 T cell receptor beta chains came from one sample sequenced in a study of blood T cell repertoires in COVID-19. Profiled with immunoSEQ multiplex PCR; TCRdb holds only in-frame clones, not every one. The repertoire holds 140,000 to 150,000 clones, with about 90% as singletons. The sample comprised peripheral blood. Receptor source: a man aged 60-69 years with active or convalescent COVID-19.

V is TRBV7-2 and J is TRBJ1-1; 7 positions match TRBD1. After removal of 5 bases from V and 3 bases from J, the junction contained 9 bases not matched to a gene. CDR3 length equals 15 residues. Germline V gives CDR1 SGHTA, CDR2 FQGNSA. Here the CDR3 DNA reads TGTGCCAGCAGCAATACAGGGGTCCGAGACACTGAAGCTTTCTTT. Translating gives CASSNTGVRDTEAFF.

The chain joins TRBV5-6 to TRBJ1-1; TRBD1 is a possible D gene (5 bases). Germline CDR1 is SGHDT and CDR2 is YYEEEE. The germline V and J ends were trimmed by 4 bases and 4 bases, with 5 bases remaining between them. CDR3 length: 11 residues. Here the CDR3 reads CASSRGTEAFF. Written as DNA, the CDR3 is TGTGCCAGCAGCAGGGGCACTGAAGCTTTCTTT. The variable domain in full, with the rest retrieved from reference TRBV5-6 and TRBJ1-1, is DAGVTQSPTHLIKTRGQQVTLRCSPKSGHDTVSWYQQALGQGPQFIFQYYEEEERQRGNFPDRFSGHQFPNYSSELNVNALLLGDSALYLCASSRGTEAFFGQGTRLTVV.

The chain carries TRBV5-5 and TRBJ2-4; 7 nucleotides match TRBD1. This CDR3 has 15 residues. Germline V lookup: CDR1 SGHKS, CDR2 YYEKEE (reference sequence). J was trimmed by 6 bases and V by 4 bases; bases with no gene match: 10. CDR3 DNA sequence: TGTGCCAGCAGCACTTACGACAGGGACGGAAACATTCAGTACTTC. It is translated as CASSTYDRDGNIQYF.

The chain uses TRBV19 and TRBJ2-3; D is perhaps TRBD2 (5 bases). With 6 bases removed from V and 3 bases from J, the gap between germline ends came to 10 bases. The CDR3 is 13 amino acids. CDR1 and CDR2 from the germline V gene are LNHDA and SQIVND (reference sequence). The CDR3 DNA sequence: TGTGCCAGTAGAGGGCGCGGGACAGATACGCAGTATTTT. Protein sequence: CASRGRGTDTQYF.

The chain combines TRBV7-2 with TRBJ2-2; maybe TRBD2 (5 bases). The V gene lost 5 bases and the J gene lost 6 bases, with 10 bases spanning the gap. Germline CDR1 is SGHTA and CDR2 is FQGNSA. This CDR3 region has 13 residues. CDR3 residues: CASSPSGAGELFF. CDR3 DNA: TGTGCCAGCAGCCCGAGCGGAGCCGGGGAGCTGTTTTTT.

The chain employs TRBV10-3 and TRBJ2-7; the D gene is possibly TRBD1 (5 bases). This CDR3 spans 13 amino acids. Looked up from germline, CDR1 is ENHRY and CDR2 is SYGVKD. The V gene lost 3 bases and the J gene lost 3 bases, with 9 bases spanning the gap. The CDR3: CAISDRVNYEQYF. For the CDR3, the DNA is TGTGCCATCAGTGACAGGGTCAACTACGAGCAGTACTTC.

This clone occurred a few times. V and J are TRBV20-1 and TRBJ2-3; TRBD1 is a possible D gene (6 bases). CDR3 length: 15 residues. The germline V gene encodes CDR1 DFQATT and CDR2 SNEGSKA (reference sequence). V was shortened by 3 bases and J by 7 bases, with 20 bases between the two germline ends. The CDR3 is CSASHGAGEHYTQYF. The CDR3 region has the DNA TGCAGTGCTAGTCATGGGGCAGGGGAACATTATACGCAGTATTTT.

This clone was found once. The rearrangement uses TRBV5-6 and TRBJ1-3, with a possible D match to TRBD1 (5 bases). Per the germline V gene, CDR1 is SGHDT and CDR2 is YYEEEE. V was shortened by 1 base and J by 2 bases, with 7 bases between the two germline ends. The CDR3 is 14 residues long. CDR3 DNA sequence: TGTGCCAGCAGCTTGTGGGGGGCTGGAAACACCATATATTTT. It specifies CASSLWGAGNTIYF.

The chain recombines TRBV6-2 or TRBV6-3 with TRBJ2-1; possible D gene TRBD2, 5 bases. The V end lost 5 bases, the J end lost 0 bases, and 11 bases lay between the germline ends. Germline CDR1 reads MNHEY; CDR2 reads SVGEGT. The length of the CDR3 is 15 residues. CDR3 residues: CASSTQRSSYNEQFF. CDR3 bases: TGTGCCAGCAGTACCCAGCGGAGCTCCTACAATGAGCAGTTCTTC.

As DNA, the CDR3 is TGTGCCAGCAGCTTAACTGGTGGCGGGAGTTGGACCGGGGAGCTGTTTTTT. Translation gives CASSLTGGGSWTGELFF. The V call is TRBV7-3, the J call TRBJ2-2; 7 bases agree with TRBD2. The CDR3 has 17 residues. Trimming removed 0 bases from V and 5 bases from J; junction bases left unmatched: 9. Germline CDR1 is SGHTA and CDR2 is FQGTGA. The complete variable domain, with remaining parts taken from reference TRBV7-3 and TRBJ2-2, reads GAGVSQTPSNKVTEKGKYVELRCDPISGHTALYWYRQSLGQGPEFLIYFQGTGAADDSGLPNDRFFAVRPEGSVSTLKIQRTERGDSAVYLCASSLTGGGSWTGELFFGEGSRLTVL.

The rearrangement uses TRBV11-2 and TRBJ2-1; 9 nucleotides match TRBD1. CDR1 and CDR2 (germline): SGHAT, FQNNGV. The CDR3 runs 13 residues. The ends lost 6 bases at V and 6 bases at J; junction bases unmatched: 3. CDR3 DNA: TGTGCCAGCAGTCCGACAGGGGGCAATGAGCAGTTCTTC. Its translation: CASSPTGGNEQFF.

The DNA for the CDR3 is TGTGCCAGCAGCTCCGGTGGTGAAGCTTTCTTT. Its protein is CASSSGGEAFF. V and J are TRBV9 and TRBJ1-1; D uncertain. Per germline, CDR1 SGDLS and CDR2 YYNGEE. V was trimmed by 4 bases and J by 7 bases, leaving 8 bases between them. CDR3 length: 11 amino acids.

The J gene is TRBJ1-5, the V gene TRBV9; TRBD1 aligns across 10 bases. Germline CDR1 SGDLS, CDR2 YYNGEE. The CDR3 totals 16 residues. V shed 3 bases, J shed 6 bases, and the junction held 9 bases outside the gene matches. The CDR3 nucleotides are TGTGCCAGCAGCGCGACGACAGGGGGCCGTGGTCAGCCCCAGCATTTT. This encodes CASSATTGGRGQPQHF. The entire variable domain, with the rest obtained from reference TRBV9 and TRBJ1-5, is as follows: DSGVTQTPKHLITATGQRVTLRCSPRSGDLSVYWYQQSLDQGLQFLIQYYNGEERAKGNILERFSAQQFPDLHSELNLSSLELGDSALYFCASSATTGGRGQPQHFGDGTRLSIL.

This rearrangement joins TRBV7-6 to TRBJ2-7; perhaps TRBD2 as D (5 bases). Germline-derived CDR1 and CDR2 are SGHVS and FNYEAQ. This CDR3 is built from 17 residues. V was shortened by 0 bases and J by 6 bases, with 21 bases between the two germline ends. The CDR3 is CASSLALIGELATEQYF. DNA of the CDR3: TGTGCCAGCAGCTTAGCGTTAATTGGGGAGTTGGCAACCGAGCAGTACTTC.

The chain is built from TRBV30 and TRBJ2-4; TRBD1 matches at 8 bases. CDR3 length equals 13 residues. Trimming cost V 1 base and J 7 bases; bases outside gene matches: 3. CDR1 GTSNPN and CDR2 SVGIG come from the germline V gene (reference sequence). CDR3 sequence (DNA): TGTGCCTGGAGTGGTGCAGGGGGCAACATTCAGTACTTC. Protein: CAWSGAGGNIQYF.

The rearrangement uses TRBV28 and TRBJ2-7, with TRBD2 matching 8 bases. Per the germline V gene, CDR1 is MDHEN and CDR2 is SYDVKM. The CDR3 sequence is 15 residues long. Trimming took 5 bases from V and 1 from J; bases not matched to a gene: 7. The CDR3 DNA is TGTGCCAGCAGTGGTAGCGGGAAATCGTCCTACGAGCAGTACTTC. Protein product: CASSGSGKSSYEQYF.

The chain couples TRBV21-1 to TRBJ2-1; TRBD2 is taken as the D call from the table, unchecked against the DNA. TRBV21-1 is a recognized pseudogene. The CDR3 covers 16 residues. In DNA form, the CDR3 reads TGTGCCAGCAGCATGGAACTAGCGCCCTCCTACAATGAGCAGTTCTTC. It specifies CASSMELAPSYNEQFF.

The chain joins TRBV28 to TRBJ1-1, with D tentatively TRBD1 (5 bases). Trimming took 5 bases from V and 2 from J, leaving 12 bases between them. Germline assignment: CDR1 MDHEN and CDR2 SYDVKM. The CDR3 extends over 14 amino acids. CDR3 sequence: CASSLPGGNTEAFF. DNA for the CDR3: TGTGCCAGCAGTCTACCGGGGGGAAACACTGAAGCTTTCTTT.

This chain joins TRBV1 and TRBJ2-5; the table names TRBD2, a call not compared with the DNA. TRBV1 is designated a pseudogene. This CDR3 is 19 amino acids long. In nucleotides, the CDR3 is TGCACCAGCAGCCAAAATAGGACTAGCGGGAGGGTTTGGAAAGAGACCCAGTACTTC. Translated: CTSSQNRTSGRVWKETQYF.

The gene calls are TRBV6-5 and TRBJ1-2; no clear D gene. This CDR3 is 14 amino acids long. CDR1 is MNHEY, CDR2 SVGAGI, per germline. Trimming removed 5 bases from V and 4 bases from J, with 14 bases in between. The CDR3 region has the DNA TGTGCCAGCAGTCCCCGGCAGGCGTCCTATGGCTACACCTTC. This codes for CASSPRQASYGYTF.

The chain couples TRBV6-2 or TRBV6-3 to TRBJ1-5; D is undetermined. The germline CDR1 and CDR2 sequences are MNHEY and SVGEGT. This CDR3 spans 12 amino acids. Trimming took 6 bases from V and 7 from J, leaving 10 bases between them. The CDR3 bases are TGTGCCAGCAGCACGGGGTACCAGCCCCAGCATTTT. Its translation is CASSTGYQPQHF.

This clone was seen a handful of times. The rearrangement links TRBV12-3 or TRBV12-4 to TRBJ1-5; tentatively, D is TRBD1 (6 bases). This CDR3 has 13 amino acids. V was trimmed by 6 bases and J by 8 bases, leaving 14 bases between them. The CDR3 coding sequence is TGTGCCAGCAGCCGCGGACAGCTCGAGCCCCAGCATTTT. As protein: CASSRGQLEPQHF.